These 21 T cell receptor beta chains were all obtained from the same sample, sequenced in a study of T cell changes during pregnancy in multiple sclerosis. Method: immunoSEQ multiplex PCR; TCRdb's copy keeps in-frame clones and lacks some. The top ten clones hold less than 2% of a sample with some 60,000 clones, approximately 89% of them seen once. This specimen consisted of peripheral blood, obtained after pregnancy. The receptor set was obtained from a female donor with multiple sclerosis, enrolled in a pregnancy study.

This clone was recorded a few times. CDR3 sequence: CSVRQEVYTGELFF. The CDR3, as DNA: TGCAGCGTCCGACAGGAGGTTTACACCGGGGAGCTGTTTTTT. This chain links TRBV29-1 with TRBJ2-2, with D possibly matching TRBD1 (6 bases). Germline V CDR1 and CDR2: SQVTM, ANQGSEA. With 6 bases removed from V and 3 bases from J, the gap between germline ends came to 14 bases. This CDR3 spans 14 amino acids.

This chain connects TRBV30 to TRBJ1-2; weak D call: TRBD1 (6 bases). The germline V gene encodes CDR1 GTSNPN and CDR2 SVGIG (reference sequence). The CDR3 contains 13 residues. Trimming pared 7 bases from V and 7 bases from J, leaving 19 bases between. The chain's CDR3 is CALTLQGMSGYTF. In DNA, the CDR3 is TGTGCCTTAACACTACAGGGTATGAGTGGCTACACCTTC.

This clone was found once. The V gene is TRBV2, the J gene TRBJ2-3; TRBD1 matches at 8 bases. The V gene end was trimmed by 7 bases and the J gene end by 1 base; junction bases not matched to a gene: 4. CDR1 and CDR2 (germline): SNHLY, FYNNEI. CDR3 size: 14 residues. CDR3 protein: CASKRTGRTDTQYF. The DNA for the CDR3 is TGTGCCAGCAAACGGACAGGGCGCACAGATACGCAGTATTTT.

The V call is TRBV28, the J call TRBJ2-3; 8 nucleotides line up with TRBD2. There are 17 residues in the CDR3. Germline loops: CDR1 MDHEN, CDR2 SYDVKM. V gave up 5 bases and J gave up 6 bases; unmatched junction bases: 16. CDR3 sequence reads: CASSLKLAATPADTQYF. The CDR3 DNA sequence: TGTGCCAGCAGTCTTAAACTAGCGGCCACCCCGGCGGATACGCAGTATTTT.

V is TRBV7-2 and J is TRBJ1-1; 8 positions match TRBD1. Trimming cost V 3 bases and J 8 bases; bases outside gene matches: 5. The CDR3 length is 13 residues. The germline V gene has CDR1 SGHTA and CDR2 FQGNSA. DNA for the CDR3: TGTGCCAGCAGCTTTTACCGGACAGGGGAAGCTTTCTTT. Translated, it gives CASSFYRTGEAFF.

The chain is built from TRBV28 and TRBJ2-3, with 10 bases matching TRBD2. CDR3 length: 15 amino acids. J was trimmed by 2 bases and V by 8 bases; bases with no gene match: 7. Germline loops: CDR1 MDHEN, CDR2 SYDVKM. CDR3 bases: TGTGCCAGCCCCCCAGCGGGGGGGCCCACAGATACGCAGTATTTT. Protein sequence: CASPPAGGPTDTQYF.

The genes are TRBV19 and TRBJ1-3; D possibly corresponds to TRBD1 (5 bases). Per germline, CDR1 LNHDA and CDR2 SQIVND (reference sequence). The V gene lost 1 base and the J gene lost 0 bases, with 7 bases spanning the gap. This CDR3 is 15 amino acids long. The CDR3 spells CASSIGDYSGNTIYF. In nucleotides, the CDR3 is TGTGCCAGTAGTATAGGGGACTACTCTGGAAACACCATATATTTT.

The chain links TRBV4-1 to TRBJ2-5; 10 positions agree with TRBD2. The CDR3 loop spans 15 amino acids. The germline V gene has CDR1 MGHRA and CDR2 YSYEKL. V shed 4 bases and J 4 bases; nucleotides not matched to a gene: 6. The CDR3 DNA reads as TGCGCCAGCAGCCGAGATACTAGCGGGGTAGAGACCCAGTACTTC. It is translated as CASSRDTSGVETQYF.

This clone turned up a few times. J is TRBJ1-1 and V is TRBV7-9; TRBD1 matches 9 bases. Trimming cost V 4 bases and J 3 bases; bases outside gene matches: 3. This CDR3 has 14 residues. In germline, CDR1 is SEHNR, CDR2 FQNEAQ (reference sequence). CDR3: CASSSWTGDTEAFF. As DNA, the CDR3 is TGTGCCAGCAGCTCCTGGACAGGGGACACTGAAGCTTTCTTT.

V and J are TRBV9 and TRBJ1-3, with D unclear. The germline gives CDR1 SGDLS, CDR2 YYNGEE. There are 15 residues in the CDR3. Trimming pared 2 bases from V and 0 bases from J, leaving 9 bases between. CDR3 sequence: CASSVSYPSGNTIYF. The CDR3 bases are TGTGCCAGCAGCGTGAGCTATCCCTCTGGAAACACCATATATTTT. Using reference TRBV9 and TRBJ1-3 for the parts outside the CDR3, the full variable domain is DSGVTQTPKHLITATGQRVTLRCSPRSGDLSVYWYQQSLDQGLQFLIQYYNGEERAKGNILERFSAQQFPDLHSELNLSSLELGDSALYFCASSVSYPSGNTIYFGEGSWLTVV.

The rearrangement joins TRBV5-4 to TRBJ1-2; no reliable D call. This CDR3 spans 12 amino acids. Germline loops: CDR1 SGHNT, CDR2 YYREEE (reference sequence). V lost 2 bases, J lost 8 bases, and 10 bases lay in between. DNA of the CDR3: TGTGCCAGCAGCTTCCCGTATGGCGGCTACACCTTC. Translating it yields CASSFPYGGYTF.

The V call is TRBV11-2, the J call TRBJ2-5; 7 positions agree with TRBD2. Germline V CDR1 and CDR2: SGHAT, FQNNGV. The CDR3 covers 17 residues. The trim removed 1 base at V and 5 bases at J, leaving 13 bases unmatched. DNA of the CDR3: TGTGCCAGCAGCTTAGGCGTAATCAGGGCGGGGGTTGAGACCCAGTACTTC. This codes for CASSLGVIRAGVETQYF.

The V and J genes are TRBV2 and TRBJ1-1; weak D call: TRBD1 (6 bases). This CDR3 has 14 residues. Germline V gene lookup returns CDR1 SNHLY and CDR2 FYNNEI. V was cut by 3 bases and J by 10 bases, with 18 bases left in between. In DNA, the CDR3 is TGTGCCAGCAGTGAGCTCGGGGTGGGGACACGAGCTTTCTTT. It yields the protein CASSELGVGTRAFF. The whole variable domain, filled in from reference TRBV2 and TRBJ1-1, reads EPEVTQTPSHQVTQMGQEVILRCVPISNHLYFYWYRQILGQKVEFLVSFYNNEISEKSEIFDDQFSVERPDGSNFTLKIRSTKLEDSAMYFCASSELGVGTRAFFGQGTRLTVV.

The chain couples TRBV18 to TRBJ1-2; 7 bases fit TRBD1. The CDR3 spans 14 residues. Germline trimming cut 8 bases from V and 8 bases from J; bases unmatched to any gene: 14. Per the germline V gene, CDR1 is KGHSH and CDR2 is LQKENI. This chain's CDR3 is CASATLRGLGGYTF. The CDR3 bases are TGTGCCAGCGCGACCCTAAGGGGGCTCGGGGGCTACACCTTC.

A word on this clone: At one boundary the junction diverges from the germline segment, which might be a read error. The chain carries TRBV2 and TRBJ1-1, with TRBD1 matching 7 bases. The V gene's germline CDR1 is SNHLY and CDR2 FYNNEI. This CDR3 region has 13 residues. DNA of the CDR3: TGTGCCAGCAGCGTCGACAGGGACACGAAGCTTGGCTTT. This gives the protein CASSVDRDTKLGF.

This clone was seen more than once but under ten times. This chain uses TRBV2 with TRBJ1-5, with 8 bases matching TRBD1. The V and J ends lost 10 bases and 4 bases, in that order; junction bases with no gene match: 9. The length of the CDR3 is 14 residues. Germline V gives CDR1 SNHLY, CDR2 FYNNEI. CDR3 protein: CATQSGTGNQPQHF. DNA for the CDR3: TGTGCCACCCAATCCGGGACAGGAAATCAGCCCCAGCATTTT.

V gene TRBV6-5 combines with J gene TRBJ2-3; D unclear. The V gene's germline CDR1 is MNHEY and CDR2 SVGAGI. This CDR3 has 14 amino acids. V lost 5 bases, J lost 4 bases, and 13 bases lay in between. The CDR3 coding sequence is TGTGCCAGCAGTCGACCGACTGGATCAGATACGCAGTATTTT. Protein sequence: CASSRPTGSDTQYF.

The chain has TRBV5-1 and TRBJ1-4, with unresolved D. The germline V gene encodes CDR1 SGHRS and CDR2 YFSETQ. The CDR3 is 15 residues long. V shed 0 bases and J shed 8 bases, with 14 bases lying between them. The CDR3 protein is CASSLVRQAGEKLFF. The CDR3, as DNA: TGCGCCAGCAGCTTGGTTCGGCAGGCGGGGGAAAAACTGTTTTTT.

This sequence joins TRBV5-4 and TRBJ2-7; a weak D match, TRBD2 (6 bases). The germline gives CDR1 SGHNT, CDR2 YYREEE (reference sequence). The CDR3 loop spans 15 amino acids. The germline V and J ends were trimmed by 2 bases and 3 bases, with 15 bases remaining between them. CDR3 amino acids: CASSFGPGVSYEQYF. In nucleotides, the CDR3 is TGTGCCAGCAGCTTTGGACCGGGGGTCAGCTACGAGCAGTACTTC.

The chain has TRBV10-3 and TRBJ1-2, with no clear D. The CDR3 loop spans 15 amino acids. Trimming took off 2 bases at V and 0 bases at J, with 10 bases between the two ends. CDR1 and CDR2 from the germline V gene are ENHRY and SYGVKD. The CDR3: CAISELTGANYGYTF. The CDR3 DNA reads TGTGCCATCAGTGAGCTCACCGGGGCTAACTATGGCTACACCTTC.

The genes are TRBV6-4 and TRBJ2-3, with a weak D call TRBD2 (5 bases). Germline values: CDR1 MRHNA, CDR2 SNTAGT. Trimming removed 3 bases from V and 2 bases from J, with 12 bases in between. This CDR3 has 15 amino acids. The CDR3 region is CASSDGGGLTDTQYF. DNA for the CDR3: TGTGCCAGCAGTGATGGCGGCGGACTCACAGATACGCAGTATTTT.